The following is a TCR beta chain sequence with its context. Sequencing used immunoSEQ multiplex PCR; TCRdb keeps in-frame clones, though not all of them. This sample yields about 160,000 clones, of which about 86% are seen a single time; roughly 7% belongs to the top ten. Trimming took off 1 base at V and 5 bases at J, with 14 bases between the two ends. Germline V gene data show CDR1 as LNHDA and CDR2 as SQIVND (reference sequence). CDR3 length equals 15 residues. The entry originates in a study of blood T cell repertoires in COVID-19. The TCR was taken from a man aged 45-65 years with active or convalescent COVID-19. The sequenced material came from peripheral blood. The chain joins TRBV19 to TRBJ1-1, with a possible D match to TRBD1 (6 bases). The CDR3 here is CASSIGGGAHTEAFF. For the CDR3, the DNA is TGTGCCAGTAGTATAGGAGGGGGGGCGCATACTGAAGCTTTCTTT. Complete variable domain (other parts from reference TRBV19 and TRBJ1-1): DGGITQSPKYLFRKEGQNVTLSCEQNLNHDAMYWYRQDPGQGLRLIYYSQIVNDFQKGDIAEGYSVSREKKESFPLTVTSAQKNPTAFYLCASSIGGGAHTEAFFGQGTRLTVV.